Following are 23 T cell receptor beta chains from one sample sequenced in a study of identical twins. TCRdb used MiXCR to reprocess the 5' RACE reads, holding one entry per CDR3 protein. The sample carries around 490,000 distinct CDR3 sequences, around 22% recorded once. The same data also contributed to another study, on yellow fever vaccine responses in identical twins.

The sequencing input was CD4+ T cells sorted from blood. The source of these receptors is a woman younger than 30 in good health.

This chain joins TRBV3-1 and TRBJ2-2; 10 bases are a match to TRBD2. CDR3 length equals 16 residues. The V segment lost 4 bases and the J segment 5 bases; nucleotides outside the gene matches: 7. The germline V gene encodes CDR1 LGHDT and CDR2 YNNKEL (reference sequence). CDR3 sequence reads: CASSPSSGRGTGELFF. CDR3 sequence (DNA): TGTGCCAGCAGCCCCTCTAGCGGGAGAGGAACCGGGGAGCTGTTTTTT. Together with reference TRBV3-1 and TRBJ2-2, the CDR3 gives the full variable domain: DTAVSQTPKYLVTQMGNDKSIKCEQNLGHDTMYWYKQDSKKFLKIMFSYNNKELIINETVPNRFSPKSPDKAHLNLHINSLELGDSAVYFCASSPSSGRGTGELFFGEGSRLTVL.

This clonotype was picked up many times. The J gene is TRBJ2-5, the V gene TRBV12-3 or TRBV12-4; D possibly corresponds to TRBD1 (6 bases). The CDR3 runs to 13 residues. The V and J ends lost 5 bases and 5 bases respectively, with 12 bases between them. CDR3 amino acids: CASSTTGLETQYF. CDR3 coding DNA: TGTGCCAGCAGTACAACAGGGTTGGAGACCCAGTACTTC.

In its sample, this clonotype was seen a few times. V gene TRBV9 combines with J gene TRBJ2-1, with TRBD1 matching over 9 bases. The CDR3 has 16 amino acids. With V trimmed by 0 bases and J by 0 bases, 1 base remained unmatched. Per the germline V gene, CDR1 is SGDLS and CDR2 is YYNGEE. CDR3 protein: CASSVGGQGSYNEQFF. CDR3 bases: TGTGCCAGCAGCGTAGGGGGACAGGGCTCCTACAATGAGCAGTTCTTC. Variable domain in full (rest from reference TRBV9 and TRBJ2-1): DSGVTQTPKHLITATGQRVTLRCSPRSGDLSVYWYQQSLDQGLQFLIQYYNGEERAKGNILERFSAQQFPDLHSELNLSSLELGDSALYFCASSVGGQGSYNEQFFGPGTRLTVL.

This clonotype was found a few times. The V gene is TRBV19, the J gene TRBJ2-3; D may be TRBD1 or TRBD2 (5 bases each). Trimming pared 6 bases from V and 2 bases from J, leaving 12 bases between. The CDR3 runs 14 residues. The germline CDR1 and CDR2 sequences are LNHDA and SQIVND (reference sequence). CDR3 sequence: CASSRQRYTDTQYF. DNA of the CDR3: TGTGCCAGTAGCCGACAGCGGTACACAGATACGCAGTATTTT.

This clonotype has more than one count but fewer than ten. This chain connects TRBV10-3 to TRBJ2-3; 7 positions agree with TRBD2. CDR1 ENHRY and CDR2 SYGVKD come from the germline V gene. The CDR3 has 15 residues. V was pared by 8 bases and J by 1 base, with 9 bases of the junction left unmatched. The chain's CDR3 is CAIAAGNARTDTQYF. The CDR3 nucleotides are TGTGCCATCGCAGCGGGAAACGCTCGCACAGATACGCAGTATTTT.

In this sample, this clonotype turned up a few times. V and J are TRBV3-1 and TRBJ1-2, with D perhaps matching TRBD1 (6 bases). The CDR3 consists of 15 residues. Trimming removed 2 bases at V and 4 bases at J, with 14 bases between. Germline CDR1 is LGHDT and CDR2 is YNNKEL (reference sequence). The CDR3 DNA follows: TGTGCCAGCAGCCAATTCGACAGGTTTGGCTATGGCTACACCTTC. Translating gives CASSQFDRFGYGYTF.

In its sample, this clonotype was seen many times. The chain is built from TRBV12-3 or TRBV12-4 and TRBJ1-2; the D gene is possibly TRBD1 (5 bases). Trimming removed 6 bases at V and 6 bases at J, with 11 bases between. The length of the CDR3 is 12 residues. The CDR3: CASRSWGHGYTF. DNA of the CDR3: TGTGCCAGCAGATCATGGGGCCATGGCTACACCTTC.

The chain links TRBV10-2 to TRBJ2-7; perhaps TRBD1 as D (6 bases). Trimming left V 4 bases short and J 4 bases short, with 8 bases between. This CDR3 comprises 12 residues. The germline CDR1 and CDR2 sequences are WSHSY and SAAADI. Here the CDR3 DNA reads TGCGCCAGCAGTGTCCAGGGGTACGAGCAGTACTTC. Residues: CASSVQGYEQYF.

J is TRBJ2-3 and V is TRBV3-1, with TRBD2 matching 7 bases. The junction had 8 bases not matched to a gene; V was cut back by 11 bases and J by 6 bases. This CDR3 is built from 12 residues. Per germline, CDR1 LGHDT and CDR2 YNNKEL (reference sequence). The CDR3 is CASGLGRDTQYF. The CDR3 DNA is TGTGCCTCAGGACTAGGCAGGGATACGCAGTATTTT.

Here the CDR3 DNA reads TGCGCCAGCAGCCTCTTCACAGGAAACAACTATGGCTACACCTTC. This gives the protein CASSLFTGNNYGYTF. The chain couples TRBV5-1 to TRBJ1-2; weak D call: TRBD1 (5 bases). V lost 4 bases to trimming and J lost 2 bases, with 15 bases between them. Germline loops: CDR1 SGHRS, CDR2 YFSETQ. There are 15 residues in the CDR3.

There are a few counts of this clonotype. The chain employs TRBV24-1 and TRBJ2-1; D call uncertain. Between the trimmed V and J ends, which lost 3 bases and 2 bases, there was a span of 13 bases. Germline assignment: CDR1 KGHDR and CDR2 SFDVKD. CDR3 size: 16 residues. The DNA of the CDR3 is TGTGCCACCAGTGATCAGGATATAGGGCCCTACAATGAGCAGTTCTTC. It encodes CATSDQDIGPYNEQFF.

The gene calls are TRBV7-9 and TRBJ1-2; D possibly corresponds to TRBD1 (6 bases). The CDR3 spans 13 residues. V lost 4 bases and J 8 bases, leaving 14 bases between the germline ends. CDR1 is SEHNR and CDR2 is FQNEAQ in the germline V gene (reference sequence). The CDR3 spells CASSSPDRNGYTF. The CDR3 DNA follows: TGTGCCAGCAGCTCCCCAGACAGGAACGGCTACACCTTC.

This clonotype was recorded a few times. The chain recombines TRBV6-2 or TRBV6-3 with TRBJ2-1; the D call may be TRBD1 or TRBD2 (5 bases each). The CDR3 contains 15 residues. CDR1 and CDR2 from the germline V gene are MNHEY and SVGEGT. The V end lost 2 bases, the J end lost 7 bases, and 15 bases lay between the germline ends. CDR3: CASSYLRGDLNEQFF. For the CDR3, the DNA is TGTGCCAGCAGTTACCTACGGGGCGACCTTAATGAGCAGTTCTTC.

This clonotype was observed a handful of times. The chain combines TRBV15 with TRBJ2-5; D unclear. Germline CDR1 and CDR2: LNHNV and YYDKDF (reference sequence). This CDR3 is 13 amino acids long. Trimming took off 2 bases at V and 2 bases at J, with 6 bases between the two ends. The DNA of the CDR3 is TGTGCCACCAGCAGACCAGTACAAGAGACCCAGTACTTC. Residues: CATSRPVQETQYF.

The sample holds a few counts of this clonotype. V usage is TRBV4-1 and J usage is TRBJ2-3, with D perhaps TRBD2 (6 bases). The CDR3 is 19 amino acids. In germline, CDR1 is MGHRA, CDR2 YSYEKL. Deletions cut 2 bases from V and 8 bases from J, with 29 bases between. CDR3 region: CASSQRDLVGEFPHSTQYF. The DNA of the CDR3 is TGCGCCAGCAGCCAAAGGGACTTGGTCGGGGAGTTCCCTCACAGTACGCAGTATTTT.

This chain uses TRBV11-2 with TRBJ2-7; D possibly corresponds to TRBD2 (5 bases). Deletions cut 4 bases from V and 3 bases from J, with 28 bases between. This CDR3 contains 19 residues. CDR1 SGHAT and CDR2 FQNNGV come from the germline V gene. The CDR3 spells CASSSTGTRATLPLYEQYF. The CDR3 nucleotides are TGTGCCAGCAGCTCTACCGGTACTAGGGCCACCTTACCCCTCTACGAGCAGTACTTC. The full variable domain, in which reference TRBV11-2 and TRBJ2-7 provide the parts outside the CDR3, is EAGVAQSPRYKIIEKRQSVAFWCNPISGHATLYWYQQILGQGPKLLIQFQNNGVVDDSQLPKDRFSAERLKGVDSTLKIQPAKLEDSAVYLCASSSTGTRATLPLYEQYFGPGTRLTVT.

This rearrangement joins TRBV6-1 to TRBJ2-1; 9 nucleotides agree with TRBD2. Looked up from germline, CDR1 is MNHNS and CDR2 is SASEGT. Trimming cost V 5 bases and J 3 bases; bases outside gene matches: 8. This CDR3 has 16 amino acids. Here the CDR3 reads CASSPLSGRNYNEQFF. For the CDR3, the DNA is TGTGCCAGCAGTCCACTGAGCGGGAGGAACTACAATGAGCAGTTCTTC.

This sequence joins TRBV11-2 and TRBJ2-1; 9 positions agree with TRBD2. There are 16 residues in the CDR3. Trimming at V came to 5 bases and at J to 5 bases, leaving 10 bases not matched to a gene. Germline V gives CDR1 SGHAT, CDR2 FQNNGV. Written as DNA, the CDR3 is TGTGCCAGCAGCCCACGGGTTAGCGGGAGTAACAATGAGCAGTTCTTC. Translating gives CASSPRVSGSNNEQFF.

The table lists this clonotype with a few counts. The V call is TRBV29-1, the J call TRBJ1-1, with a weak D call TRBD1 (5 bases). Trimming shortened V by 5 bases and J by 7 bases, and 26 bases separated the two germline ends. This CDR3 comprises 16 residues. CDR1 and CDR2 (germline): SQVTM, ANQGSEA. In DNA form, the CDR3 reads TGCAGCGTTAAACCGGGACCTACGTCTATTTTTATTGAAGCTTTCTTT. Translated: CSVKPGPTSIFIEAFF.

In DNA form, the CDR3 reads TGTGCCAGCAGCCCGAATCAGCCCCAGCATTTT. Translation gives CASSPNQPQHF. The gene calls are TRBV5-8 and TRBJ1-5, with D hard to call. V was clipped by 4 bases and J by 4 bases, with 3 bases between them. In germline, CDR1 is SGHTS, CDR2 YDEGEE. CDR3 size: 11 residues.

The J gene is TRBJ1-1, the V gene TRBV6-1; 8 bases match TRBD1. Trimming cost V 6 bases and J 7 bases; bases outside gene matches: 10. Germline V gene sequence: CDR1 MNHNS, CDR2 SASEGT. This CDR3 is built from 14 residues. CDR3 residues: CASSITQGAGEAFF. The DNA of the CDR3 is TGTGCCAGCAGCATTACCCAGGGGGCAGGTGAAGCTTTCTTT.

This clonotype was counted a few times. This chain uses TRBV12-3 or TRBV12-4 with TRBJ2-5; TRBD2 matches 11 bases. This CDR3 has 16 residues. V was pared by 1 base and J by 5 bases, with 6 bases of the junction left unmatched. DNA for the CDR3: TGTGCCAGCAGTTTAGGGTCTAGCGGGGGGAGGGAGACCCAGTACTTC. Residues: CASSLGSSGGRETQYF.

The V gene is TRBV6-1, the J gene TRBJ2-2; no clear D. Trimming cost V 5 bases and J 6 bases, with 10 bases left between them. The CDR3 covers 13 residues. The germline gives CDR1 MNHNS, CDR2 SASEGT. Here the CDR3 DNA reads TGTGCCAGCAGTAAACCAAGCCCCGGGGAGCTGTTTTTT. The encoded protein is CASSKPSPGELFF.